This TCR beta chain stems from a study of CD4+ T cells in melanoma. Whole-study results and caveats: CD8+ T cell, macrophage and B cell function reportedly correlated with neoantigen-specific CD4+ T cells. Neoantigen-specific CD4+ T cells in melanoma reportedly had diverse differentiation states.

About this clone itself: Its cognate antigen is unknown.

CDR1 is KGHSH, CDR2 LQKENI, per germline. J gave up 5 bases and V 5 bases, and 3 bases lay outside the gene matches. The CDR3 is 13 residues long. This table comes from immunoSEQ multiplex PCR, and its TCRdb copy is limited to in-frame clones, with some not included. This table holds over 130,000 clones, around 90% found once. The TCR comes from a human donor with melanoma. The rearrangement links TRBV18 to TRBJ2-3; TRBD1 matches 8 bases. The DNA for the CDR3 is TGTGCCAGCTCATCGGACAGGGTAGATACGCAGTATTTT. Its protein product is CASSSDRVDTQYF.